This T cell receptor (beta chain) comes out of a study of radiation and T cells in renal cell carcinoma. Repertoires were generated with immunoSEQ multiplex PCR, while TCRdb's copy carries only in-frame clones and drops some. The sample has roughly 45,000 clones; 70% to 85% are singletons. Turning to this clone: Its specificity is not known.

Study findings and constraints: Baseline intratumoral clonotype presence is unknown without pretreatment biopsies. In blood, top tumor clones expanded by 2 weeks, shrinking by 4.

Sample time point: blood 4 weeks post-SBRT, at nephrectomy. Indicated treatment: 15 Gy SBRT to primary tumor, nephrectomy 4 weeks later. Nephrectomy followed 15 Gy stereotactic body radiation by 4 weeks. Clear cell pathology was present in this patient's renal cell carcinoma. The source of this sequence is a woman in her 70s with renal cell carcinoma. Sample: blood, taken from a patient whose treatment included radiotherapy and nephrectomy.

This CDR3 is CASSESRDSNTEAFF. The DNA for the CDR3 is TGCGCCAGCAGTGAGTCAAGGGACTCCAACACTGAAGCTTTCTTT. The chain has TRBV10-1 and TRBJ1-1; possibly TRBD1 for D (5 bases). This CDR3 contains 15 residues. Trimming removed 0 bases at V and 2 bases at J, with 10 bases between. Germline loops: CDR1 WNHNN, CDR2 SYGVQD (reference sequence).